This T cell receptor beta chain is from a study of T cell responses to AZD1222 COVID-19 vaccine. Study details: Analyses pooled second doses at about 4 or about 12 weeks.

Points on this clone: Its specificity is not known.

Study observations and caveats: Possibly, clonal diversity was underestimated; donors were largely white British and included more females. CD4 TCRs covered the whole spike, strongest at regions 160-218 and 743-854. AZD1222 recipients seropositive at baseline numbered only five to seven.

The protocol was immunoSEQ multiplex PCR, while the TCRdb copy is restricted to in-frame clones and leaves out a portion. The top ten hold 1.9% of the sample, which has about 140,000 clones, 70% to 90% seen once. Germline V gene sequence: CDR1 SGHRS, CDR2 YFSETQ. Trimming cost V 0 bases and J 7 bases; bases outside gene matches: 6. The CDR3 sequence is 15 residues long. The genes are TRBV5-1 and TRBJ2-3; 9 bases map to TRBD2. The sequence was obtained from an adult in good health. The material sequenced was peripheral blood, taken on day 0 of AZD1222 vaccination. Here the CDR3 DNA reads TGCGCCAGCAGCTTGGAAGGACTAGCGCCTAATACGCAGTATTTT. Translation: CASSLEGLAPNTQYF.